This entry describes one TCR beta chain. CDR1 SGHTA and CDR2 FQGNSA come from the germline V gene. Trimming removed 4 bases from V and 5 bases from J, with 8 bases in between. This CDR3 has 12 residues. Data came from immunoSEQ multiplex PCR; TCRdb stores just in-frame clones and leaves some out. This sample yields approximately 34,000 clones, of which 88% are seen a single time; about a tenth belongs to the top ten. This entry belongs to a study of blood T cell repertoires in COVID-19. The receptor was derived from a human donor in a cohort sampled during active COVID-19. The rearrangement joins TRBV7-2 to TRBJ2-5; D perhaps matches TRBD2 (6 bases). Specimen: peripheral blood. Here the CDR3 DNA reads TGTGCCAGCAGCTCGGGGACTGAGACCCAGTACTTC. It specifies CASSSGTETQYF. The full variable domain, in which reference TRBV7-2 and TRBJ2-5 provide the parts outside the CDR3, is GAGVSQSPSNKVTEKGKDVELRCDPISGHTALYWYRQSLGQGLEFLIYFQGNSAPDKSGLPSDRFSAERTGGSVSTLTIQRTQQEDSAVYLCASSSGTETQYFGPGTRLLVL.